This entry describes one T cell receptor beta chain. These data are taken from a study of blood T cell repertoires in COVID-19. Study-level information: Specimens from acute and convalescent COVID-19 originated in the United States, Italy and Spain. Sources were T cells, B-cell-depleted T cells, or PBMCs; the material itself was cDNA or gDNA.

Original handling: The authors estimated nucleated cell counts from reference gene primer amplification. The protocol was immunoSEQ multiplex PCR, while the TCRdb copy is restricted to in-frame clones and leaves out a portion. V and J calls and clone size follow that table, whereas D and trimming were derived from the DNA. The repertoire holds 200,000 to 300,000 clones, with about 86% as singletons. This sequence was found in a woman aged 25 to 39 who had recovered from COVID-19. Sample: peripheral blood.

CDR3 sequence reads: CASSVEGTTYEQYF. For the CDR3, the DNA is TGTGCCAGCAGCGTAGAAGGGACAACCTACGAGCAGTACTTC. The chain joins TRBV9 to TRBJ2-7; perhaps TRBD1 as D (6 bases). Germline values: CDR1 SGDLS, CDR2 YYNGEE. The ends were cut back, 0 bases at V and 2 bases at J, with 9 bases in the middle. The length of the CDR3 is 14 residues.